This T cell receptor (beta chain) was recorded in a study of graft-versus-host responses after intestinal transplantation. Study overall: All recipients got anti-thymocyte globulin induction, then tacrolimus and steroids for roughly three years.

TCRdb keeps only in-frame clones here, not all; method: immunoSEQ multiplex PCR. The sample has nearly 100,000 clones, 75% to 95% seen once. V lost 8 bases and J 4 bases, leaving 9 bases between the germline ends. The CDR3 runs to 12 residues. The germline gives CDR1 ENHRY, CDR2 SYGVKD. The gene calls are TRBV10-3 and TRBJ1-5; weak D call: TRBD1 (5 bases). The receptor comes from a human patient who received an intestinal transplant, so some T cells may come from the graft donor. The sample was PBMCs, taken 450 to 480 days after intestinal transplant. CDR3 bases: TGTGCCATCGGGGCCGAAAATCAGCCCCAGCATTTT. Amino acid sequence: CAIGAENQPQHF.